These 15 T cell receptor beta chains were sequenced from one sample in a study of T cell responses to AZD1222 COVID-19 vaccine. This table comes from immunoSEQ multiplex PCR, and its TCRdb copy is limited to in-frame clones, with some not included. The sample yields about 140,000 clones, roughly nine tenths seen once. Source: peripheral blood, taken on day 0 of AZD1222 vaccination. The receptors stem from an adult in good health.

The chain combines TRBV7-6 with TRBJ2-3, with D perhaps assigned TRBD1 or TRBD2 (5 bases each). The CDR3 runs to 14 residues. Germline CDR1 and CDR2: SGHVS and FNYEAQ. Deletions cut 4 bases from V and 3 bases from J, with 11 bases between. The CDR3 DNA reads as TGTGCCAGCAGCTCGGCCAGGGAGACAGATACGCAGTATTTT. Translated: CASSSARETDTQYF.

This chain connects TRBV25-1 to TRBJ2-7; D ambiguous. CDR1 is MGHDK and CDR2 is SYGVNS in the germline V gene. The CDR3 covers 11 residues. V lost 0 bases and J lost 6, with 3 bases in between. In DNA form, the CDR3 reads TGTGCCAGCAGTGAATACACCGAGCAGTACTTC. The encoded protein is CASSEYTEQYF.

The V and J genes are TRBV9 and TRBJ2-1; TRBD1 or TRBD2 may be the D gene (6 bases each). Germline lookup yields CDR1 SGDLS and CDR2 YYNGEE. Trimming pared 0 bases from V and 7 bases from J, leaving 14 bases between. The CDR3 length is 15 residues. CDR3 DNA: TGTGCCAGCAGCGTAGAGGGGGGAGTGTGGAATGAGCAGTTCTTC. Protein product: CASSVEGGVWNEQFF.

Many counts were recorded for this clone. V gene TRBV6-1 combines with J gene TRBJ1-5; no definite D call. V lost 3 bases and J lost 4, with 10 bases in between. The CDR3 extends over 14 amino acids. Germline V gene data show CDR1 as MNHNS and CDR2 as SASEGT. The chain's CDR3 is CASSEDDENQPQHF. The CDR3 region has the DNA TGTGCCAGCAGTGAGGACGACGAGAATCAGCCCCAGCATTTT.

The chain carries TRBV20-1 and TRBJ2-7; the D is unclear. Germline loops: CDR1 DFQATT, CDR2 SNEGSKA (reference sequence). V lost 3 bases to trimming and J lost 0 bases, with 6 bases between them. This CDR3 comprises 12 residues. The CDR3 loop is CSASGVSYEQYF. The DNA of the CDR3 is TGCAGTGCTAGTGGAGTCTCCTACGAGCAGTACTTC.

This clone was counted once. The rearrangement uses TRBV5-1 and TRBJ1-2, with D possibly matching TRBD1 (6 bases). This CDR3 contains 14 residues. Trimming took 4 bases from V and 5 from J, leaving 15 bases between them. The germline gives CDR1 SGHRS, CDR2 YFSETQ. CDR3 in amino acids: CASSMGHRGYGYTF. CDR3 nucleotides: TGCGCCAGCAGCATGGGACATAGGGGATATGGCTACACCTTC.

This clone turned up a few times. V usage is TRBV2 and J usage is TRBJ1-1; 7 bases align to TRBD1. This CDR3 spans 17 amino acids. V dropped 0 bases and J dropped 0; count of bases not matched to a gene: 7. Germline CDR1 reads SNHLY; CDR2 reads FYNNEI. The CDR3 spells CASSEARDRVMNTEAFF. In DNA form, the CDR3 reads TGTGCCAGCAGTGAAGCACGCGACAGGGTCATGAACACTGAAGCTTTCTTT.

V gene TRBV5-6 combines with J gene TRBJ2-5; tentatively, D is TRBD2 (5 bases). The CDR3 is made up of 15 amino acids. Germline CDR1 is SGHDT and CDR2 is YYEEEE. V lost 4 bases and J 4 bases, leaving 17 bases between the germline ends. For the CDR3, the DNA is TGTGCCAGCAGCCTAGGAGGACCGCCCCGAGAGACCCAGTACTTC. Amino acid sequence: CASSLGGPPRETQYF.

This clone was recorded only once. The CDR3 here is CASSKDRVYNSPLHF. CDR3 nucleotide sequence: TGTGCCAGCAGTAAGGACAGGGTTTATAATTCACCCCTCCACTTT. The gene calls are TRBV6-6 and TRBJ1-6; 8 bases map to TRBD1. Trimming took 5 bases from V and 4 from J; bases not matched to a gene: 4. The CDR3 sequence is 15 residues long. Germline values: CDR1 MNHNY, CDR2 SVGAGI (reference sequence).

The rearrangement uses TRBV6-5 and TRBJ1-4; D remains unclear. This CDR3 spans 15 amino acids. V lost 2 bases, J lost 7 bases, and 14 bases lay in between. CDR1 and CDR2 from the germline V gene are MNHEY and SVGAGI. The CDR3 nucleotides are TGTGCCAGCAGTTACGGGGTCCCTGGGAGTGAAAAACTGTTTTTT. This codes for CASSYGVPGSEKLFF.

This chain links TRBV28 with TRBJ2-3; no clear D gene. The CDR3 length is 14 residues. The V end lost 0 bases, the J end lost 9 bases, and 13 bases lay between the germline ends. The germline CDR1 and CDR2 sequences are MDHEN and SYDVKM. The CDR3 region is CASSLWLGMRTQYF. The CDR3 DNA reads as TGTGCCAGCAGTTTATGGCTAGGGATGAGAACGCAGTATTTT.

The V and J genes are TRBV7-2 and TRBJ1-2; a weak D match, TRBD1 (5 bases). Germline V gene sequence: CDR1 SGHTA, CDR2 FQGNSA. The length of the CDR3 is 14 residues. Trimming left V 6 bases short and J 4 bases short, with 15 bases between. The CDR3 nucleotides read TGTGCCAGCAGTTTCCAAGGGACTGCCTATGGCTACACCTTC. Its translation: CASSFQGTAYGYTF.

This sequence joins TRBV3-1 (or the pseudogene TRBV3-2) and TRBJ2-7, with no clear D. The CDR3 runs 14 residues. CDR1 LGHDT and CDR2 YNNKEL come from the germline V gene (reference sequence). V lost 1 base to trimming and J lost 4 bases, with 11 bases between them. The CDR3 region has the DNA TGTGCCAGCAGCCAAGTTAATTTGGGGTACGAGCAGTACTTC. Translation: CASSQVNLGYEQYF.

The V call is TRBV25-1, the J call TRBJ2-2; no definite D call. The germline gives CDR1 MGHDK, CDR2 SYGVNS. The CDR3 is 14 residues long. V was shortened by 0 bases and J by 7 bases, with 9 bases between the two germline ends. CDR3 protein: CASSEYERGGELFF. DNA of the CDR3: TGTGCCAGCAGTGAATATGAGAGAGGCGGGGAGCTGTTTTTT.

V usage is TRBV9 and J usage is TRBJ2-1, with 7 positions matching TRBD2. The CDR3 has 13 residues. The V gene end was trimmed by 3 bases and the J gene end by 5 bases; junction bases not matched to a gene: 2. The germline V gene has CDR1 SGDLS and CDR2 YYNGEE. Here the CDR3 reads CASSGDYHNEQFF. The CDR3 DNA reads as TGTGCCAGCAGCGGGGACTACCACAATGAGCAGTTCTTC.